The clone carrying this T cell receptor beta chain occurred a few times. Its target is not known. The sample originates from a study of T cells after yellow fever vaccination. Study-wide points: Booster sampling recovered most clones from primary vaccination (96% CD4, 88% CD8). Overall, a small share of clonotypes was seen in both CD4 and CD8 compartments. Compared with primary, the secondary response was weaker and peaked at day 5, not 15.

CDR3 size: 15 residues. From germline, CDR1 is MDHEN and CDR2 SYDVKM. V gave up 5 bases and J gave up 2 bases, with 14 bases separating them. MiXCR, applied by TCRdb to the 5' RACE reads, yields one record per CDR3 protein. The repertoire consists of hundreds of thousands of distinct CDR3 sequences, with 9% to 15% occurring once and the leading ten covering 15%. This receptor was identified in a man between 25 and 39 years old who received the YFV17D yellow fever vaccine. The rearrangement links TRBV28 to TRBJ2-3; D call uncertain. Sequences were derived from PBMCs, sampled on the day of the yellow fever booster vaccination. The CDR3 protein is CASSTPPALTDTQYF. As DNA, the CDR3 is TGTGCCAGCAGTACCCCGCCTGCCCTCACAGATACGCAGTATTTT.